This TCR beta chain originates from a study of blood T cell repertoires in COVID-19. Study as a whole: The United States, Italy and Spain were the sources of the acute and convalescent COVID-19 samples. Sample material is recorded as cDNA or gDNA derived from T cells, B-cell-depleted T cells, or PBMCs.

Trimming pared 4 bases from V and 10 bases from J, leaving 14 bases between. The CDR3 extends over 14 amino acids. Germline values: CDR1 LGHDT, CDR2 YNNKEL (reference sequence). Original analysis: From reference gene primer amplification, estimates of nucleated cell counts were derived. Data came from immunoSEQ multiplex PCR; TCRdb stores just in-frame clones and leaves some out. V and J calls and clone size are those listed in that table; D and trimming were worked out from the DNA. The sample includes approximately 150,000 clones, about 74% of them seen just once. The sequencing sample was made of peripheral blood. The sequence came from a man aged 50 to 60 with acute or convalescent COVID-19. The gene calls are TRBV3-1 (or the pseudogene TRBV3-2) and TRBJ1-6; a weak D match, TRBD1 (6 bases). The CDR3: CASSLGQGRSPLHF. CDR3 DNA sequence: TGTGCCAGCAGCCTCGGGCAGGGGCGGTCACCCCTCCACTTT.